This T cell receptor beta chain was captured in a study of patients and donors after allogeneic stem cell transplantation. MiXCR was run by TCRdb on the RT-PCR reads, yielding one entry per CDR3 protein. The sample yields over 150,000 distinct CDR3 sequences, about 30% seen once. V was trimmed by 0 bases and J by 10 bases, leaving 6 bases between them. The CDR3 extends over 12 amino acids. Germline CDR1 and CDR2: LGHDT and YNNKEL (reference sequence). The sample was blood, either unsorted or a sorted T cell fraction (not recorded which). This sequence was found in a human donor who was either an allogeneic HSCT recipient or a stem cell or donor lymphocyte infusion donor (not recorded which). It is not recorded whose cells these are; they may come from a transplant donor. The chain is built from TRBV3-1 and TRBJ1-4; no definite D call. CDR3 coding DNA: TGTGCCAGCAGCCAAGATCCGGGAAAACTGTTTTTT. Translating it yields CASSQDPGKLFF.